This T cell receptor beta chain originates from a study of T cells in Graves' hyperthyroidism and ophthalmopathy. Overall study results and limits: Blood also held most thyroid clonotypes expanded beyond 0.001.

In this sample, this clonotype turned up many times. Its antigen is as yet unknown. RNA transcripts were the template for amplifying TCR beta CDR3 regions. The study used the HTBI primer set for a first-round RT-PCR of the TCR CDR3. TCRdb used MiXCR to reprocess the multiplex PCR reads, holding one entry per CDR3 protein. Of around 600,000 distinct CDR3 sequences in the sample, more than 12% are singletons; the top ten hold around 12%. The trim removed 0 bases at V and 2 bases at J, leaving 9 bases unmatched. Germline-derived CDR1 and CDR2 are LNHNV and YYDKDF (reference sequence). The CDR3 has 18 residues. A Clinical Activity Score of at least 3, a NOSPECS grade of at least 4 and a duration under 3 months were recorded in the ophthalmopathy patients.

The source material was blood. This rearrangement joins TRBV15 to TRBJ2-7, with 11 bases identical to TRBD2. The TCR originated in a woman in her forties or fifties with Graves' ophthalmopathy. CDR3 region: CATSREPPTSGSTYEQYF. CDR3 bases: TGTGCCACCAGCAGAGAGCCCCCCACTAGCGGGAGTACCTACGAGCAGTACTTC.